This TCR beta chain was recovered during a study of cytomegalovirus exposure and HLA in healthy donors. The CDR3 covers 17 residues. Per germline, CDR1 SGHTA and CDR2 FQGNSA. Between the trimmed V and J ends, which lost 1 base and 5 bases, there was a span of 21 bases. Use of 60 Vbeta and 13 Jbeta primers characterized the PCR. TCRdb keeps only in-frame clones here, not all; method: immunoSEQ multiplex PCR. The sample contains under 150,000 clones, around 82% of which appear only once. This rearrangement joins TRBV7-2 to TRBJ2-7; D is unclear. The source material was PBMCs. The receptor's source is a boy between 10 and 17 years old in good health and CMV-seronegative. The CDR3 bases are TGTGCCAGCAGCTTAGTATCCGCAGCGCCCCGTCATAACGAGCAGTACTTC. This translates into CASSLVSAAPRHNEQYF.